Described below is a single TCR beta chain sequence and its context. This sample was taken from a study of blood T cell repertoires in COVID-19. Study-level background: T cells, B-cell-depleted T cells, or PBMCs supplied cDNA or gDNA.

The authors' processing: Estimation of nucleated cell counts was performed using reference gene primer amplification. TCRdb keeps only in-frame clones here, not all; method: immunoSEQ multiplex PCR. Clone size and V and J calls were adopted from that table, with D and trimming inferred from the DNA. The sample includes a few hundred thousand clones, more than 65% seen only once; the top ten take 3.6%. Input material: peripheral blood. This sequence originates from a woman aged 80 or over with acute or convalescent COVID-19.

CDR3 sequence reads: CSVVTVPSGEAFF. For the CDR3, the DNA is TGCAGCGTTGTAACAGTCCCGTCCGGTGAAGCTTTCTTT. This chain joins TRBV29-1 and TRBJ1-1; D remains unclear. Germline V gene sequence: CDR1 SQVTM, CDR2 ANQGSEA. The CDR3 has 13 amino acids. V was clipped by 4 bases and J by 7 bases, with 16 bases between them.